This TCR beta chain was identified during a study of shared clonotypes between healthy human individuals. Donors, without exception, were Caucasian adults residing in Nashville, Tennessee. A CD45RA+ naive subset and a CD45RA-negative memory subset were split from CD4+ cells. The protocol was immunoSEQ multiplex PCR, while the TCRdb copy is restricted to in-frame clones and leaves out a portion. The sample lists roughly 1,600,000 clones, roughly 98.5% occurring once. CDR1 is SSHAT and CDR2 is FNYEAQ in the germline V gene (reference sequence). The CDR3 length is 15 residues. A word on this clone: Its cognate antigen is unknown. At one end, the junction sequence differs from germline, possibly due to a read error.

Study-wide results and limits: Sharing across several donors was seen in roughly 5.2% of naive CD4 clonotypes. Owing to a small donor count, the genetic and exposure-history diversity represented was limited.

The V call is TRBV7-7, the J call TRBJ2-3; D not resolved. What was sequenced was naive CD4+ T cells sorted from blood. Subset denoted: CD45RA+ positively selected. The sequence was obtained from a man aged 25-40 years in good health. The CDR3, as DNA: TGTGCTAGCAGCTTAAGCTTTGATAGCACAGATACGCAGTATTTT. Encoded protein: CASSLSFDSTDTQYF.